This TCR beta chain was retrieved from a study of T cell repertoires in ileal Crohn's disease. Overall study results and limits: Sorted CD8 T cells held more high-frequency clones than CD4.

Libraries were prepared by immunoSEQ multiplex PCR; TCRdb keeps only in-frame clonotypes and omits some of them. Here the sample spans about 8,400 clones, 75% to 85% being singletons. The trim removed 7 bases at V and 7 bases at J, leaving 16 bases unmatched. The CDR3 has 15 amino acids. Germline CDR1 reads ENHRY; CDR2 reads SYGVKD. As regards this clone: Its antigen is unknown.

Sequencing was performed on ileal tissue. The sequence derives from an adult with Crohn's disease. V usage is TRBV10-3 and J usage is TRBJ2-7; 7 nucleotides agree with TRBD1. This CDR3 reads CAITDLDRSPWEQYF. The CDR3, as DNA: TGTGCCATCACCGACCTGGACAGGTCGCCCTGGGAGCAGTACTTC.